This TCR beta chain was captured in a study of response to subunit inactivated influenza vaccine. Trimming removed 3 bases at V and 2 bases at J, with 14 bases between. The CDR3 runs 15 residues. Germline V gene data show CDR1 as DFQATT and CDR2 as SNEGSKA (reference sequence). Via MiXCR, TCRdb re-called the RT-PCR reads, giving one row per CDR3 protein. The top ten clones hold approximately 2.9% of a sample with about 540,000 distinct CDR3 sequences, around 25% of them seen once. This same sample was also taken into another study, of T cells expressing NK-cell markers. That report adds: cDNA encoding TCR beta was synthesized via 5'RACE template switching incorporating UMIs. Specificity for HCMV among expanded NKG2C+ T cell clones was not established.

This chain uses TRBV20-1 with TRBJ1-3; D is perhaps TRBD1 (6 bases). This TCR was recovered from a man in his forties or fifties who received an inactivated influenza vaccine. The specimen was CD4+ T cells sorted from PBMCs, collected 11 to 12 days after vaccination. CDR3 bases: TGCAGTGCTAGTAGTGGGACAACGACTGGAAACACCATATATTTT. Residues: CSASSGTTTGNTIYF.